This TCR beta chain was sequenced in a study of blood T cells in healthy people across ages. Study details: About one barcoded beta molecule per two T cells was the capture yield of template switching. The study's findings and limits: Shifts in expanded clonotypes may have been confounded by donor CMV status, which was unknown. Estimates of diversity drawn from one million T cells were considered underestimates.

The table lists this clonotype with a few counts. Antigen unknown. For every donor, a draw yielded around 10 milliliters of peripheral blood. Through a sample-barcoded 5' primer and a J-beta primer mix, a second PCR was run for roughly 7 to 11 cycles. One entry per CDR3 protein, called by TCRdb with MiXCR from the 5' RACE reads. This sample has 1.5 million to 1.8 million distinct CDR3 sequences, with roughly two fifths found just once. This CDR3 has 14 amino acids. CDR1 is MNHNS and CDR2 is SASEGT in the germline V gene. The V gene lost 11 bases and the J gene lost 3 bases, with 19 bases spanning the gap.

The source is a woman between 18 and 29 years old in good health. The chain couples TRBV6-1 to TRBJ2-5, with D perhaps matching TRBD2 (6 bases). Material: blood. As DNA, the CDR3 is TGTGCCTCCGCGGGACTTATAATGGAAGAGACCCAGTACTTC. Protein product: CASAGLIMEETQYF.